Shown below are 6 T cell receptor beta chains from a single sample sequenced in a study of PD-L1 blockade in urothelial cancer. Time point given: pretreatment peripheral blood. Sequencing used immunoSEQ multiplex PCR; TCRdb keeps in-frame clones, though not all of them. The sample holds 130,000 or so clones, 84% seen once. Source: PBMCs, taken around atezolizumab (anti-PD-L1) treatment. These receptors were collected from a middle-aged man with urothelial cancer.

The gene calls are TRBV28 and TRBJ2-7; possibly TRBD2 for D (5 bases). The CDR3 totals 12 residues. CDR1 MDHEN and CDR2 SYDVKM come from the germline V gene. V was shortened by 8 bases and J by 7 bases, with 15 bases between the two germline ends. Written as DNA, the CDR3 is TGTGCCAGCGGGTCGCGGGTGGGGGAGCAGTACTTC. Translation gives CASGSRVGEQYF.

The V gene is TRBV15, the J gene TRBJ2-7; D might be TRBD1 (6 bases). There are 14 residues in the CDR3. CDR1 and CDR2 from the germline V gene are LNHNV and YYDKDF (reference sequence). V lost 4 bases and J 3 bases, leaving 13 bases between the germline ends. CDR3: CATSTTGLDYEQYF. DNA for the CDR3: TGTGCCACCAGCACCACAGGGCTTGACTACGAGCAGTACTTC.

The gene calls are TRBV14 and TRBJ2-1, with TRBD2 identical over 8 bases. This CDR3 contains 15 residues. With 4 bases clipped from V and 0 bases from J, the junction kept 2 bases outside the gene matches. Germline V CDR1 and CDR2: SGHDN, FVKESK. The CDR3 reads CASSLAGSSYNEQFF. CDR3 nucleotides: TGTGCCAGCAGCCTAGCGGGGAGCTCCTACAATGAGCAGTTCTTC.

This chain uses TRBV29-1 with TRBJ1-1, with D possibly matching TRBD1 (6 bases). This CDR3 comprises 13 residues. CDR1 is SQVTM, CDR2 ANQGSEA, per germline. With 6 bases removed from V and 4 bases from J, the gap between germline ends came to 15 bases. CDR3 sequence (DNA): TGCAGCGTGGGTGGACAGCCGGGCACTGAAGCTTTCTTT. It encodes CSVGGQPGTEAFF.

This clone was picked up one time. The chain combines TRBV9 with TRBJ2-2, with a tentative D call TRBD2 (6 bases). The germline V gene encodes CDR1 SGDLS and CDR2 YYNGEE. The germline V and J ends were trimmed by 6 bases and 2 bases, with 14 bases remaining between them. CDR3 length: 15 residues. This CDR3 reads CASKEGGLNTGELFF. The DNA for the CDR3 is TGTGCCAGCAAGGAGGGCGGGCTTAACACCGGGGAGCTGTTTTTT.

The rearrangement uses TRBV5-6 and TRBJ2-1; 10 bases align to TRBD2. This CDR3 is built from 16 residues. J gave up 4 bases and V 3 bases, and 7 bases lay outside the gene matches. CDR1 SGHDT and CDR2 YYEEEE come from the germline V gene. This chain's CDR3 is CASSSRGLAEYNEQFF. The CDR3 DNA sequence: TGTGCCAGCAGCTCTAGAGGACTAGCGGAGTACAATGAGCAGTTCTTC.